A selection of T cell receptor beta chains follows, all from one sample in a study of CD8 T cells in ankylosing spondylitis. TCRdb independently ran MiXCR on the 5' RACE reads; one entry per CDR3 protein. This table holds almost 250,000 distinct CDR3 sequences, roughly 32% found once. Sequencing was carried out using blood, either unsorted or a sorted T cell fraction (not recorded which). The receptors originated from a male donor with ankylosing spondylitis or in good health (not recorded which). The CDR3 runs from the conserved cysteine through the conserved F or W.

len: 12
v_gene: TRBV20-1
CDR3aa: CSGAGFDYGYTF

len: 14
v_gene: TRBV12-3/TRBV12-4
CDR3aa: CASSLGTGDQPQHF

len: 17
v_gene: TRBV4-1
CDR3aa: CASSQTGPRGSYNEQFF

len: 13
v_gene: TRBV6-4
CDR3aa: CAGPSGRVETQYF

len: 13
v_gene: TRBV20-1
CDR3aa: CSARPTGTYGYTF

len: 16
v_gene: TRBV7-2
CDR3aa: CASSSPEHAGVETQYF

len: 14
v_gene: TRBV29-1
CDR3aa: CSVDQAASNYGYTF

len: 14
v_gene: TRBV12-3/TRBV12-4
CDR3aa: CASSFNGVGTEAFF

len: 16
v_gene: TRBV3-1
CDR3aa: CASSQDLGVGPETQYF

len: 14
v_gene: TRBV10-3
CDR3aa: CAIGGTGGLGEQFF

len: 16
v_gene: TRBV5-6
CDR3aa: CASSLVPGPTGGELFF

len: 15
v_gene: TRBV16
CDR3aa: CASTRLLSGANVLTF

len: 12
v_gene: TRBV12-3/TRBV12-4
CDR3aa: CASSLGDTEAFF

len: 14
v_gene: TRBV12-3/TRBV12-4
CDR3aa: CASSDGVSYNEQFF

len: 13
v_gene: TRBV4-1
CDR3aa: CASSISGQETQYF

len: 12
v_gene: TRBV12-3/TRBV12-4
CDR3aa: CASRDRSYGYTF

len: 14
v_gene: TRBV29-1
CDR3aa: CSVRSRGQGSPLHF

len: 14
v_gene: TRBV5-1
CDR3aa: CASSFGTTYNEQFF

len: 16
v_gene: TRBV10-3
CDR3aa: CAISESVGQGQNEQFF

len: 16
v_gene: TRBV6-5
CDR3aa: CASSSRLAPTQDTQYF

len: 15
v_gene: TRBV28
CDR3aa: CASTATGTGAYEQYF

len: 10
v_gene: TRBV20-1
CDR3aa: CSARPRGYTF

len: 12
v_gene: TRBV29-1
CDR3aa: CSTEGADYGYTF

len: 15
v_gene: TRBV4-2
CDR3aa: CASSQAGGIQETQYF

len: 13
v_gene: TRBV12-3/TRBV12-4
CDR3aa: CASSFWGNYEQYF

len: 12
v_gene: TRBV6-5
CDR3aa: CASSKGSRPLYF